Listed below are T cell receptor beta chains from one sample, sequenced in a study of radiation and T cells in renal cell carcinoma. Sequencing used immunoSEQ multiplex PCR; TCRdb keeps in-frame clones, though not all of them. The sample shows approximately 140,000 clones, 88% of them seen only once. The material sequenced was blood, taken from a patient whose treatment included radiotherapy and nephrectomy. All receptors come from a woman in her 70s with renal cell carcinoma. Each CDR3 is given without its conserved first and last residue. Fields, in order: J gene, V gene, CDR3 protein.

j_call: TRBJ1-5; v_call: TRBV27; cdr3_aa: ASRRTGGNQPQH
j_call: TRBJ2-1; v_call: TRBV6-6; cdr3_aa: ASSALSSGSRNEQF
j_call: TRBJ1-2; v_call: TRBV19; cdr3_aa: ASSIGVAGIDGYT
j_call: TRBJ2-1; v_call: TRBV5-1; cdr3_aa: ASSLLSVSYNEQF
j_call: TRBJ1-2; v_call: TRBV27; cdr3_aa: ASSFARDYGYT
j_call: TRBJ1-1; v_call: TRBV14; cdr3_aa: ASSQDGWRGAF
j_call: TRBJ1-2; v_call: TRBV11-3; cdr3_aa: ASRPLGGGFGGYT
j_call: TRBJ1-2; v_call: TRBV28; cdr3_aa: ASSLSGFSFGTATTRGGFYGYT
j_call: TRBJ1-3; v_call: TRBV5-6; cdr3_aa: ASSPTGVYGNTIY
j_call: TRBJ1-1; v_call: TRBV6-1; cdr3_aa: ASSEASWTDTEAF
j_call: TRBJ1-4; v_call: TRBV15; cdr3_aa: ATSRAGTGGSGKLF
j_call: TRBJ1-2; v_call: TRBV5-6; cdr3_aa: ASRGRKLTGIYGYT
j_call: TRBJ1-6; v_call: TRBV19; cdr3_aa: ASSHRGQDSPLH
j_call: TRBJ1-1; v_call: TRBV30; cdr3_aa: AWSLGLGNTEAF
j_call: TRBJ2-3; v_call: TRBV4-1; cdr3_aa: ASSQEGVAGGPDTQY
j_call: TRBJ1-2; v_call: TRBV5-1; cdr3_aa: ASSPTQGTYGYT
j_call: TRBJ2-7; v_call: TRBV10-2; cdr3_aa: ASRDGTPYEQY
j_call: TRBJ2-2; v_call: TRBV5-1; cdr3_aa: ASSAEVTGELF
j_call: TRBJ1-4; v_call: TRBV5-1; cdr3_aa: ASSGGGQEKLF
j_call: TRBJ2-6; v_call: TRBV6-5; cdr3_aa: ATPRGAGANVLT
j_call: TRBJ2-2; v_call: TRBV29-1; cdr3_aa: SVESLAGEEHRGAV
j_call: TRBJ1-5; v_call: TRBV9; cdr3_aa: ASSVEGHQPQH
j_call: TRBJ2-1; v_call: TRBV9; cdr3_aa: ASSVESRGLVYNEQF
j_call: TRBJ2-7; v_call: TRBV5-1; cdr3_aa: ASSLIPGGKGYEQY
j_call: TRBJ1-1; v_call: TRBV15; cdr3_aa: ATSRDYQNQAF
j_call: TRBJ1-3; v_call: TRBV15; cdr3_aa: ATSRDGGQRNTIY
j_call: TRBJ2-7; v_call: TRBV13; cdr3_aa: ASSMTRYEQY
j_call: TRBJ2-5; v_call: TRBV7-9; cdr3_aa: ASSWDRGESETQY
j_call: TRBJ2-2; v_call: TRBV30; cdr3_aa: AWRKPGQTTGELF
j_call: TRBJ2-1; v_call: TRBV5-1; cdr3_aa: ASSSTRSAEQF
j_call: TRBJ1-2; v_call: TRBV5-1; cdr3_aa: ASSLAGQGDGYT
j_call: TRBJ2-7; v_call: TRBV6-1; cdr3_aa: ASSEKVRADYEQY
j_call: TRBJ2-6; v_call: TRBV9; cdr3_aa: ASSAEGTYFSSGANVLT
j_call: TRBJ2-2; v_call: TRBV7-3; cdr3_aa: ASSLGSYTGELF
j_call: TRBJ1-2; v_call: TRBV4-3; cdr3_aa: ASSPLTGDGYT
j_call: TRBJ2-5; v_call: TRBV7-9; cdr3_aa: ASSAWDKGETQY
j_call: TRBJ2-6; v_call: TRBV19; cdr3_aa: ASSMSRARGANVLT
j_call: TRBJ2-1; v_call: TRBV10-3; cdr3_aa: AISDLNEQF
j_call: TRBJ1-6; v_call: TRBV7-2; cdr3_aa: ASSPRVTGQGTSPLH